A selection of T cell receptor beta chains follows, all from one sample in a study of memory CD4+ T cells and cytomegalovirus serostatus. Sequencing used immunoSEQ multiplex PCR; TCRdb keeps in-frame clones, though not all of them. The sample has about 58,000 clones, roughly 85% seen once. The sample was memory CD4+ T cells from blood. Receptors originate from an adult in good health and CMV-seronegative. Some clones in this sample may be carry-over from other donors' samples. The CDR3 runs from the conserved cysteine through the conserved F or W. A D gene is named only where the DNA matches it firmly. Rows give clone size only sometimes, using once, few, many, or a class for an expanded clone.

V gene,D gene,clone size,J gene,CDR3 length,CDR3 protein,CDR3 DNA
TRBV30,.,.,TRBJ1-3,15,CAWIQSGVPGNTIYF,TGTGCCTGGATTCAGTCAGGGGTTCCTGGAAACACCATATATTTT
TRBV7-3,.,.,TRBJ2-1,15,CASSSPTTSPNEQFF,TGTGCCAGCAGCTCACCAACTACCTCCCCTAATGAGCAGTTCTTC
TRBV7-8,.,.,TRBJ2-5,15,CASSLARGNLETQYF,TGTGCCAGCAGCTTAGCGCGGGGTAACCTAGAGACCCAGTACTTC
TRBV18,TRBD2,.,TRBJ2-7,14,CASSPLAGAYEQYF,TGTGCCAGCTCACCACTAGCGGGGGCCTACGAGCAGTACTTC
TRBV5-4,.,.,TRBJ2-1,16,CASSVRWGSSYNEQFF,TGTGCCAGCAGCGTAAGGTGGGGGAGCTCCTACAATGAGCAGTTCTTC
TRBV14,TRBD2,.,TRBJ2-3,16,CASSQDRGLAGDTQYF,TGTGCCAGCAGCCAAGATCGGGGGTTAGCGGGAGATACGCAGTATTTT
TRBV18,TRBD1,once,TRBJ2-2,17,CASSPPGQAGNTGELFF,TGTGCCAGCTCACCACCGGGACAGGCGGGGAACACCGGGGAGCTGTTTTTT
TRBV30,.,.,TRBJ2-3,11,CAWIQIGTQYF,TGTGCCTGGATTCAAATCGGTACGCAGTATTTT
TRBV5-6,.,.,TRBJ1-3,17,CASSFMIQTDSGNTIYF,TGTGCCAGCAGCTTTATGATACAGACAGACTCTGGAAACACCATATATTTT
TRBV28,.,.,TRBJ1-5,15,CASTIRWGAGQPQHF,TGTGCCAGCACCATTCGATGGGGGGCGGGTCAGCCCCAGCATTTT
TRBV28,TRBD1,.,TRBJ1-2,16,CASSVSGTGIPYGYTF,TGTGCCAGCAGTGTGTCCGGGACAGGGATCCCCTATGGCTACACCTTC
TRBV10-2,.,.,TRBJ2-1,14,CASRVQGQYNEQFF,TGCGCCAGCAGGGTCCAGGGGCAATACAATGAGCAGTTCTTC
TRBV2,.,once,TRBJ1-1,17,CASSEGGGWGRGTEAFF,TGTGCCAGCAGTGAAGGGGGGGGCTGGGGTCGGGGCACTGAAGCTTTCTTT
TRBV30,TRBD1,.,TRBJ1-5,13,CAWGAGGPSAQHF,TGTGCCTGGGGGGCAGGGGGACCTTCGGCCCAGCATTTT
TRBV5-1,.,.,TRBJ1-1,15,CASGENSFMNTEAFF,TGCGCCAGTGGTGAGAACAGCTTCATGAACACTGAAGCTTTCTTT
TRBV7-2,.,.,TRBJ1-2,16,CASSLGTSGGVYGYTF,TGTGCCAGCAGCTTAGGGACTTCGGGCGGGGTCTATGGCTACACCTTC
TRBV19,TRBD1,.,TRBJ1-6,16,CASSIDLGQGNSPLHF,TGTGCCAGTAGTATAGACCTGGGACAGGGTAATTCACCCCTCCACTTT
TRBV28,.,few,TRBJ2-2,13,CASTRRESGELFF,TGTGCCAGCACCCGGAGGGAGTCCGGGGAGCTGTTTTTT
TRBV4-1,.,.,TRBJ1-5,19,CASSQDLGDTFSRNQPQHF,TGCGCCAGCAGCCAAGATCTAGGGGACACTTTTAGTCGCAATCAGCCCCAGCATTTT
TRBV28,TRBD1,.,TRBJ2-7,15,CASSPLGTGLYEQYF,TGTGCCAGCAGCCCACTCGGGACAGGTTTATACGAGCAGTACTTC
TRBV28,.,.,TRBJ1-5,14,CASARGRGEQPQHF,TGTGCCAGCGCACGGGGCAGGGGAGAACAGCCCCAGCATTTT
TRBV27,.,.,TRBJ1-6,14,CASSYRHAGSPLHF,TGTGCCAGCAGCTACAGGCACGCGGGATCACCCCTCCACTTT
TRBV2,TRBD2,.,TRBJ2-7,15,CASTGTSGASYEQYF,TGTGCCAGCACCGGGACTAGCGGGGCCTCCTACGAGCAGTACTTC
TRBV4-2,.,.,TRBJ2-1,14,CASSQDWGRNEQFF,TGTGCCAGCAGCCAAGATTGGGGGAGGAATGAGCAGTTCTTC
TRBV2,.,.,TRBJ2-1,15,CASESGARRRNEQFF,TGTGCCAGCGAGTCCGGGGCTAGGAGACGCAATGAGCAGTTCTTC
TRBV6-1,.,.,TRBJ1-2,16,CASSERYERYSYGYTF,TGTGCCAGCAGTGAACGGTATGAAAGGTATAGCTATGGCTACACCTTC
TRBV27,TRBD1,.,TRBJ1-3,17,CASSPTGQGYSGNTIYF,TGTGCCAGCAGTCCCACGGGACAGGGTTACTCTGGAAACACCATATATTTT
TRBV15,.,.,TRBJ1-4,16,CATSKDSLATNEKLFF,TGTGCCACCAGCAAGGACAGCCTAGCAACTAATGAAAAACTGTTTTTT
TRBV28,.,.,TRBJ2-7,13,CASSFARANEQYF,TGTGCCAGCAGTTTTGCCAGGGCCAACGAGCAGTACTTC
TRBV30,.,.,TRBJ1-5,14,CASVRGSGDQPQHF,TGTGCCTCCGTACGGGGGTCGGGGGATCAGCCCCAGCATTTT
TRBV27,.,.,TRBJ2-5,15,CASSGLGTGQETQYF,TGTGCCAGCAGTGGTCTGGGGACTGGGCAAGAGACCCAGTACTTC
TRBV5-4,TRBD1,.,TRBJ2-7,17,CASSPGQGARRTYEQYF,TGTGCCAGCAGCCCGGGACAGGGGGCGAGAAGGACCTACGAGCAGTACTTC
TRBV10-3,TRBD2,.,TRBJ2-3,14,CAISEREGTDTQYF,TGTGCCATCAGTGAGCGGGAGGGCACAGATACGCAGTATTTT
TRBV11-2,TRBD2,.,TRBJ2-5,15,CASSLRLAAGETQYF,TGTGCCAGCAGCCTAAGACTAGCGGCGGGAGAGACCCAGTACTTC
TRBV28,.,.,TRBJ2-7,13,CASAPGVRNEQYF,TGTGCCAGCGCCCCAGGAGTGCGAAACGAGCAGTACTTC
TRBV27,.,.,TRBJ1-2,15,CASSLSGSRNYGYTF,TGTGCCAGCAGTTTATCGGGCAGTAGGAACTATGGCTACACCTTC
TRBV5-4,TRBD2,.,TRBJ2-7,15,CASSLGSGRAYEQYF,TGTGCCAGCAGCTTGGGAAGCGGGAGGGCCTACGAGCAGTACTTC
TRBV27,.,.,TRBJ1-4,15,CASSSRRAGGEKLFF,TGTGCCAGCAGTTCCCGTAGGGCCGGGGGTGAAAAACTGTTTTTT